This is a list of T cell receptor beta chains from one sample in a study of vaccination and CD4 T cells after COVID-19. These TCRs' antigens remain unknown. TCRdb called the PCR reads again in MiXCR, with one record for every CDR3 protein. The repertoire holds approximately 11,000 distinct CDR3 sequences, with less than 70% as singletons. The sample consisted of CD4+ T cells from blood, cultured in vitro. All receptors derive from a human donor who had recovered from COVID-19. Each CDR3 is given with its conserved first and last residue. The D gene is left open where the match is weak. Only part of the rows carry a size: once, few, many, or a class if the clone is expanded.

D gene,clone size,V gene,J gene,CDR3 DNA,CDR3 protein
.,.,TRBV5-4,TRBJ2-4,TGTGCCAGCAGCTTCTCTAGCAACATTCAGTACTTC,CASSFSSNIQYF
TRBD1,.,TRBV5-5,TRBJ2-7,TGTGCCAGCAGCCTACAGGGGGCTTTTTACGAGCAGTACTTC,CASSLQGAFYEQYF
TRBD1,.,TRBV20-1,TRBJ1-2,TGCAGTGCTAGACCAGTTGACAGGGTTAGTGGCTACACCTTC,CSARPVDRVSGYTF
TRBD1,.,TRBV29-1,TRBJ2-1,TGCAGCGTTGAGGGACAGGGGGCGGTTGAGCAGTTCTTC,CSVEGQGAVEQFF
.,.,TRBV10-1,TRBJ1-5,TGCGCCAGCAGTGAAAGGGACAATCAGCCCCAGCATTTT,CASSERDNQPQHF
TRBD1,.,TRBV5-4,TRBJ2-1,TGTGCCAGCAGCGCTGACCGGGACAGGGAGCAGTTCTTC,CASSADRDREQFF
.,.,TRBV2,TRBJ1-2,TGTGCCAGCAGGAACAGCGGGCGGAATGGCTACACCTTC,CASRNSGRNGYTF
.,.,TRBV7-2,TRBJ2-5,TGTGCCAGCAGCTTGGGACTTTATATGGGGGAGACCCAGTACTTC,CASSLGLYMGETQYF
.,few,TRBV6-1,TRBJ1-2,TGTGCCAGCAGTGAAGTTCATCTGAACATGGATGGCTACACCTTC,CASSEVHLNMDGYTF
.,few,TRBV12-3/TRBV12-4,TRBJ1-2,TGTGCCAGCAGTTTAGCTGGGGTTAACTATGGCTACACCTTC,CASSLAGVNYGYTF
.,few,TRBV6-5,TRBJ2-7,TGTGCCAGCAGTTCCGGGTCCTACTACGAGCAGTACTTC,CASSSGSYYEQYF
.,.,TRBV7-9,TRBJ1-5,TGTGCCAGCACCGGGGACGGCAATCAGCCCCAGCATTTT,CASTGDGNQPQHF
.,.,TRBV29-1,TRBJ1-1,TGCAGCGTTGTCCCAGGACCCAACACTGAAGCTTTCTTT,CSVVPGPNTEAFF
TRBD1,.,TRBV4-3,TRBJ2-3,TGCGCCAGCAGCCAGAGACAGGGAACAGATACGCAGTATTTT,CASSQRQGTDTQYF
.,.,TRBV6-1,TRBJ2-5,TGTGCCAGCAGCTCAGGGGTGGGCGAGACCCAGTACTTC,CASSSGVGETQYF